The 15 T cell receptor beta chains presented below share a single source sample, sequenced in a study of cytomegalovirus exposure and HLA in healthy donors. Use of 60 Vbeta and 13 Jbeta primers characterized the PCR. Measured with immunoSEQ multiplex PCR; TCRdb has only the in-frame clones, and not every one. The table lists 200,000 to 250,000 clones, about 81% of them singletons. Sequenced: PBMCs. These receptor sequences come from a woman aged 60-75 years in good health and CMV-seropositive.

This clone appeared a few times. This rearrangement joins TRBV6-1 to TRBJ2-7, with D maybe TRBD1 (6 bases). Germline V lookup: CDR1 MNHNS, CDR2 SASEGT. The V and J ends lost 6 bases and 3 bases respectively, with 12 bases between them. This CDR3 has 13 residues. CDR3 DNA sequence: TGTGCCAGCAGAGGCCCCAGGGGCTACGAGCAGTACTTC. Residues: CASRGPRGYEQYF.

The chain recombines TRBV5-4 with TRBJ1-4; possibly TRBD1 for D (5 bases). Germline CDR1 reads SGHNT; CDR2 reads YYREEE (reference sequence). Trimming shortened V by 1 base and J by 7 bases, and 8 bases separated the two germline ends. CDR3 length: 13 residues. As DNA, the CDR3 is TGTGCCAGCAGCTTGAGGGGCGGTGAAAAACTGTTTTTT. Its translation is CASSLRGGEKLFF.

The CDR3 coding sequence is TGCGCCAGCAGCCTCCCGCTTCCGGGAGGGAGCACAGATACGCAGTATTTT. Translation gives CASSLPLPGGSTDTQYF. V gene TRBV5-1 combines with J gene TRBJ2-3; 8 bases fit TRBD2. The length of the CDR3 is 17 residues. The germline gives CDR1 SGHRS, CDR2 YFSETQ. The V and J ends lost 4 bases and 0 bases, in that order; junction bases with no gene match: 10.

The rearrangement links TRBV7-9 to TRBJ2-3, with D possibly TRBD2 on 6 matching bases. V lost 5 bases, J lost 6 bases, and 15 bases lay in between. This CDR3 has 14 amino acids. Germline V gene sequence: CDR1 SEHNR, CDR2 FQNEAQ (reference sequence). The CDR3: CASSLAGGLDTQYF. The CDR3 DNA follows: TGTGCCAGCAGCCTTGCTGGGGGACTGGATACGCAGTATTTT.

This chain uses TRBV28 with TRBJ1-3; maybe TRBD1 (5 bases). Trimming took 6 bases from V and 1 from J, leaving 13 bases between them. The germline gives CDR1 MDHEN, CDR2 SYDVKM. The CDR3 has 15 amino acids. The CDR3 coding sequence is TGTGCCAGCAGGACCAGGGTCTTGTCTGGAAACACCATATATTTT. Amino acid sequence: CASRTRVLSGNTIYF.

The gene calls are TRBV5-5 and TRBJ2-3; 7 bases align to TRBD2. Losses at the gene ends were 5 bases for V and 2 bases for J; bases not matched to a gene: 2. The CDR3 sequence is 13 residues long. The germline gives CDR1 SGHKS, CDR2 YYEKEE (reference sequence). This chain's CDR3 is CASRGGTTDTQYF. CDR3 nucleotide sequence: TGTGCCAGCAGGGGGGGGACCACAGATACGCAGTATTTT.

This clone was observed once. V usage is TRBV6-1 and J usage is TRBJ1-2, with a tentative D call TRBD1 (5 bases). The germline gives CDR1 MNHNS, CDR2 SASEGT. This CDR3 has 13 residues. Deletions cut 2 bases from V and 2 bases from J, with 6 bases between. CDR3 region: CASSEPGNYGYTF. The CDR3 DNA reads TGTGCCAGCAGTGAACCAGGGAACTATGGCTACACCTTC.

In this sample, this clone turned up a few times. The chain has TRBV4-1 and TRBJ2-3; maybe TRBD2 (5 bases). Germline values: CDR1 MGHRA, CDR2 YSYEKL. This CDR3 comprises 13 residues. V was cut by 4 bases and J by 5 bases, with 10 bases left in between. The chain's CDR3 is CASSPSGGDTQYF. The CDR3 coding sequence is TGCGCCAGCAGCCCCTCAGGAGGAGATACGCAGTATTTT.

V usage is TRBV28 and J usage is TRBJ1-1, with a weak D call TRBD1 (5 bases). CDR1 is MDHEN, CDR2 SYDVKM, per germline. Deletions cut 6 bases from V and 4 bases from J, with 21 bases between. The CDR3 is 16 residues long. CDR3 residues: CASSILGGRDGTEAFF. The CDR3 bases are TGTGCCAGCAGCATTTTGGGGGGACGGGACGGCACTGAAGCTTTCTTT.

This sequence joins TRBV5-4 and TRBJ2-5; no clear D gene. Trimming shortened V by 4 bases and J by 1 base, and 11 bases separated the two germline ends. This CDR3 has 14 residues. From germline, CDR1 is SGHNT and CDR2 YYREEE (reference sequence). CDR3 amino acids: CASSPARVQETQYF. The CDR3 DNA reads TGTGCCAGCAGCCCCGCCCGGGTCCAAGAGACCCAGTACTTC.

Worth noting for this clone: A read error may account for a junction end that differs from germline. V usage is TRBV5-5 and J usage is TRBJ1-4; 12 positions agree with TRBD1. Germline CDR1 is SGHKS and CDR2 is YYEKEE (reference sequence). The CDR3 has 13 residues. In DNA form, the CDR3 reads TGTGCCAGCAGCCCCGTTTTGGGGACAGGGGGCTCCTTT. Amino acids: CASSPVLGTGGSF.

The rearrangement uses TRBV4-1 and TRBJ1-1; TRBD1 aligns across 7 bases. V lost 3 bases and J lost 1; bases outside the gene matches: 8. The germline CDR1 and CDR2 sequences are MGHRA and YSYEKL. The CDR3 loop spans 16 amino acids. This CDR3 is CASSHNRGRGNTEAFF. In DNA form, the CDR3 reads TGCGCCAGCAGCCATAACAGGGGCAGGGGGAACACTGAAGCTTTCTTT.

This sequence joins TRBV18 and TRBJ2-1; 13 positions match TRBD2. CDR1 and CDR2 (germline): KGHSH, LQKENI. V was pared by 8 bases and J by 6 bases, with 10 bases of the junction left unmatched. CDR3 length: 16 amino acids. The CDR3 region is CASGQLAGGPGNEQFF. Here the CDR3 DNA reads TGTGCCAGCGGACAACTAGCGGGAGGGCCCGGCAATGAGCAGTTCTTC.

The gene calls are TRBV6-1 and TRBJ1-1, with a possible D match to TRBD1 (5 bases). Trimming took 4 bases from V and 5 from J, leaving 11 bases between them. From germline, CDR1 is MNHNS and CDR2 SASEGT. The CDR3 extends over 13 amino acids. The CDR3 is CASSGGGWTEAFF. In DNA, the CDR3 is TGTGCCAGCAGTGGGGGGGGGTGGACTGAAGCTTTCTTT.

The chain carries TRBV29-1 and TRBJ2-3, with 11 nucleotides matching TRBD2. This CDR3 region has 17 residues. V dropped 6 bases and J dropped 3; count of bases not matched to a gene: 14. Germline assignment: CDR1 SQVTM and CDR2 ANQGSEA. In DNA form, the CDR3 reads TGCAGCGTAGGGGGTACTAGCGGGAGACTTAGAACAGATACGCAGTATTTT. As protein: CSVGGTSGRLRTDTQYF.